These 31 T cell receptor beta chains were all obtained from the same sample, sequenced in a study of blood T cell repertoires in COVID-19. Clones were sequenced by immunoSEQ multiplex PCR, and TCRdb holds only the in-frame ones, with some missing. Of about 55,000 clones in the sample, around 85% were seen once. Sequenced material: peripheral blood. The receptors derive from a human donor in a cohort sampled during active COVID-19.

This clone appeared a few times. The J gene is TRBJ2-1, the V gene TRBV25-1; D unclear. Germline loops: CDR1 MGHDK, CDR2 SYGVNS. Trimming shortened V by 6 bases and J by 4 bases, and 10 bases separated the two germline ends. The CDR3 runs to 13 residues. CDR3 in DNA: TGTGCCAGCAGCCCGCCACTTTACAATGAGCAGTTCTTC. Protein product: CASSPPLYNEQFF.

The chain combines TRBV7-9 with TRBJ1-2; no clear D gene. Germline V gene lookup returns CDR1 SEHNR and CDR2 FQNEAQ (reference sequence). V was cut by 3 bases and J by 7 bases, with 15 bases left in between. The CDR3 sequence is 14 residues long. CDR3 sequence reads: CASSFPPTGAGYTF. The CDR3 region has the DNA TGTGCCAGCAGCTTCCCTCCGACCGGAGCTGGCTACACCTTC.

For the CDR3, the DNA is TGTGCCAGCAGGGGACAGTCCTACAATGAGCAGTTCTTC. As protein: CASRGQSYNEQFF. The chain is built from TRBV28 and TRBJ2-1, with 7 bases that match TRBD1. The junction had 0 bases not matched to a gene; V was cut back by 6 bases and J by 1 base. The CDR3 sequence is 13 residues long. Germline V gene data show CDR1 as MDHEN and CDR2 as SYDVKM. The full variable domain, completed using reference TRBV28 and TRBJ2-1, is DVKVTQSSRYLVKRTGEKVFLECVQDMDHENMFWYRQDPGLGLRLIYFSYDVKMKEKGDIPEGYSVSREKKERFSLILESASTNQTSMYLCASRGQSYNEQFFGPGTRLTVL.

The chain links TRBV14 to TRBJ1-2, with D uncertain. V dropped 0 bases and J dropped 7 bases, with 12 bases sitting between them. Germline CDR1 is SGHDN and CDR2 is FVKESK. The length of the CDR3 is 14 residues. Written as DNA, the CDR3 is TGTGCCAGCAGCCAAGAAGGAGGGTGCGGTGGCTACACCTTC. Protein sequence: CASSQEGGCGGYTF.

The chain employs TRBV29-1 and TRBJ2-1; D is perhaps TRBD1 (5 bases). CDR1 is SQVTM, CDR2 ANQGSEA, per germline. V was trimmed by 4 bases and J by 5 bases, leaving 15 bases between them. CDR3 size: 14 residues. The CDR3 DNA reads TGCAGCGTTGGGAGCAGGGCGGATAACAATGAGCAGTTCTTC. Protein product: CSVGSRADNNEQFF.

The chain's CDR3 is CASSNGQGTDTQYF. The CDR3 nucleotides are TGTGCCAGCAGCAATGGACAGGGGACAGATACGCAGTATTTT. V is TRBV5-4 and J is TRBJ2-3; 9 nucleotides align to TRBD1. V lost 4 bases and J lost 3; bases outside the gene matches: 3. CDR1 is SGHNT, CDR2 YYREEE, per germline (reference sequence). This CDR3 contains 14 residues.

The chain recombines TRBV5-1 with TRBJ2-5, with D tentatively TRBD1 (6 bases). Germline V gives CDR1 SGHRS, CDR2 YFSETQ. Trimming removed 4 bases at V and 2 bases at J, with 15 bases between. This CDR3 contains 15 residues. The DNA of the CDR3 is TGCGCCAGCAGCAGCTTGGGACACCTTCAAGAGACCCAGTACTTC. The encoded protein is CASSSLGHLQETQYF.

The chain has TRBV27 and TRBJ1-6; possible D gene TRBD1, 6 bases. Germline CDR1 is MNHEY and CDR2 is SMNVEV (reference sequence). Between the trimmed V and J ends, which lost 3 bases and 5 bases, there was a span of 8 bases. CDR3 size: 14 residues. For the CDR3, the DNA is TGTGCCAGCAGTTTCCGGACAGATAATTCACCCCTCCACTTT. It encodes CASSFRTDNSPLHF.

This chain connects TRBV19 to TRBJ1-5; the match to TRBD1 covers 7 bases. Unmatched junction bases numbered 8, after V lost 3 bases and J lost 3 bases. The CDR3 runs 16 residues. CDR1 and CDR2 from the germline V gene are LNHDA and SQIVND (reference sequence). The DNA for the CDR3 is TGTGCCAGTAGTATCACCCGACAGGGTAACAATCAGCCCCAGCATTTT. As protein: CASSITRQGNNQPQHF.

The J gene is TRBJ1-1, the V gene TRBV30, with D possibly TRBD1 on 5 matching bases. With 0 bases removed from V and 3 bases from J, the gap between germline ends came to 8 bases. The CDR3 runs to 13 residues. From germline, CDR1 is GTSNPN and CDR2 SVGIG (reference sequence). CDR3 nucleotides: TGTGCCTGGAGTGTACAAGGGGACACTGAAGCTTTCTTT. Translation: CAWSVQGDTEAFF. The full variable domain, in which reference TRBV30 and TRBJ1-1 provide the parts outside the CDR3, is SQTIHQWPATLVQPVGSPLSLECTVEGTSNPNLYWYRQAAGRGLQLLFYSVGIGQISSEVPQNLSASRPQDRQFILSSKKLLLSDSGFYLCAWSVQGDTEAFFGQGTRLTVV.

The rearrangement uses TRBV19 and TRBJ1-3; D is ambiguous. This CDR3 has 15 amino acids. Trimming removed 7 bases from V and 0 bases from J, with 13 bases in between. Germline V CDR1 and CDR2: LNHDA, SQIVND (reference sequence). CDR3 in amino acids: CASTTIQSSGNTIYF. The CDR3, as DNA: TGTGCCAGTACCACTATTCAGAGCTCTGGAAACACCATATATTTT.

CDR3 loop: CASSYQGYTGELFF. The CDR3 DNA reads TGTGCCAGCAGTTACCAGGGATACACCGGGGAGCTGTTTTTT. This rearrangement joins TRBV27 to TRBJ2-2; a possible D gene is TRBD1 (5 bases). V was clipped by 4 bases and J by 3 bases, with 9 bases between them. The CDR3 runs to 14 residues. Germline CDR1 MNHEY, CDR2 SMNVEV (reference sequence).

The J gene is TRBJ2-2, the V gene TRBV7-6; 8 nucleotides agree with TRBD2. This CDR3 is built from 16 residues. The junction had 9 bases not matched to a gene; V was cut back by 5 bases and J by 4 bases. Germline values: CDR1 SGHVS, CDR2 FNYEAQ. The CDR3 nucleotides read TGTGCCAGCAGCGGCACTAGCGGTCGGAGCACCGGGGAGCTGTTTTTT. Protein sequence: CASSGTSGRSTGELFF.

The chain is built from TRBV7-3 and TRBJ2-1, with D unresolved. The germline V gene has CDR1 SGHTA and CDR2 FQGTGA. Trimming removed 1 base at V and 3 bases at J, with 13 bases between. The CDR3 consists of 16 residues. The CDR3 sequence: CASSLSSVASYNEQFF. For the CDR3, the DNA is TGTGCCAGCAGCTTAAGTTCGGTAGCTAGCTACAATGAGCAGTTCTTC.

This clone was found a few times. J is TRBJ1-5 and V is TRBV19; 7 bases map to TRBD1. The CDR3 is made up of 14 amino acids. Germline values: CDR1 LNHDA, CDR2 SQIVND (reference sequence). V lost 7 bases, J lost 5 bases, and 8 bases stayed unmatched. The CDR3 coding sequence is TGTGCCAGTACCTTACAGGGGCCGGATCAGCCCCAGCATTTT. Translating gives CASTLQGPDQPQHF.

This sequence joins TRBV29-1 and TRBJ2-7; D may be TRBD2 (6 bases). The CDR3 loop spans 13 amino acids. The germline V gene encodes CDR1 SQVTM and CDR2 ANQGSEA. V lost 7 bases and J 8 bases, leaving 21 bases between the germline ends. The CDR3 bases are TGCAGCGCCACTGGGTCGCCGGAGGGGAAGCAGTACTTC. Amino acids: CSATGSPEGKQYF.

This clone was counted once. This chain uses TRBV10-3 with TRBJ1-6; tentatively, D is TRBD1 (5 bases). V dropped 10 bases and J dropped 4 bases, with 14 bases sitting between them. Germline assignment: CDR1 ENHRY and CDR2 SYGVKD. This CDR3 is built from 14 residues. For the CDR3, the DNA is TGTGCCAGCAGGCCGGGGGGATATAATTCACCCCTCCACTTT. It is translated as CASRPGGYNSPLHF.

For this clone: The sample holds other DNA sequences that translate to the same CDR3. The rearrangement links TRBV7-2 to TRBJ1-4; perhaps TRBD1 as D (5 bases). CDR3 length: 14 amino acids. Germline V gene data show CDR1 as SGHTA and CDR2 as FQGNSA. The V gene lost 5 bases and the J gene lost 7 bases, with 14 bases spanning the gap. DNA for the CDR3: TGTGCCAGCAGCCCCCGGCAGGGTTCTGAAAAACTGTTTTTT. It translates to CASSPRQGSEKLFF.

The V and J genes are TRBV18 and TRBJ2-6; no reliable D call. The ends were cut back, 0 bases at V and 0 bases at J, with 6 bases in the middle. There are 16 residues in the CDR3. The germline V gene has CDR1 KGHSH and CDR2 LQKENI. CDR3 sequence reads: CASSPPGSSGANVLTF. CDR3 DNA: TGTGCCAGCTCACCACCTGGCAGCTCTGGGGCCAACGTCCTGACTTTC.

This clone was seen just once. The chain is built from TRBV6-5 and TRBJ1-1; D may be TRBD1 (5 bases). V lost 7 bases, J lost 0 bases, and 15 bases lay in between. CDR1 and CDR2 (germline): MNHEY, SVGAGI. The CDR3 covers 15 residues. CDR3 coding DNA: TGTGCCAGCACCTCCGGGGCGGGAATGAACACTGAAGCTTTCTTT. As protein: CASTSGAGMNTEAFF.

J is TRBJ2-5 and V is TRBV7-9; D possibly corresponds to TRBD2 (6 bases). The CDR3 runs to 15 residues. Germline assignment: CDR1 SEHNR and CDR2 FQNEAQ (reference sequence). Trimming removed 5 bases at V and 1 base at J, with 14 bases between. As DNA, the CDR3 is TGTGCCAGCAGCCCTAAAAGGAGGGTCCAAGAGACCCAGTACTTC. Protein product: CASSPKRRVQETQYF.

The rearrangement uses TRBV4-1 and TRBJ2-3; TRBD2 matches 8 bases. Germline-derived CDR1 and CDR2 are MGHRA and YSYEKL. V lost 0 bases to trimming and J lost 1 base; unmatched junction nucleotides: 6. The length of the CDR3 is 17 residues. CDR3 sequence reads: CASSQEKLAARTDTQYF. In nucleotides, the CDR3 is TGCGCCAGCAGCCAAGAGAAACTAGCGGCGCGCACAGATACGCAGTATTTT.

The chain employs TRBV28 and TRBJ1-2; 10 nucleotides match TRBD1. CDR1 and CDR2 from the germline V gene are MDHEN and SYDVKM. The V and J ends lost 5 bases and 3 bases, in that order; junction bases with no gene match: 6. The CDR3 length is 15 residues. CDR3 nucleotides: TGTGCCAGCAGTCGGGGACAGGGGATTGACTATGGCTACACCTTC. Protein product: CASSRGQGIDYGYTF.

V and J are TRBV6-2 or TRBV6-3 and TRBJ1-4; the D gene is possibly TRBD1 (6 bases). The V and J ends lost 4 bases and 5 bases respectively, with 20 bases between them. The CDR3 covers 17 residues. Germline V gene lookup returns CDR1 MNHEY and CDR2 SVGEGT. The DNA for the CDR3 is TGTGCCAGCAGTTTACCTATGATTGACAGGTCCAATGAAAAACTGTTTTTT. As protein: CASSLPMIDRSNEKLFF.

The chain's CDR3 is CASSPDTTGVYGYTF. CDR3 bases: TGTGCCAGCAGTCCAGATACAACAGGAGTGTATGGCTACACCTTC. V usage is TRBV2 and J usage is TRBJ1-2, with TRBD1 as a possible D gene (5 bases). CDR3 length equals 15 residues. The germline gives CDR1 SNHLY, CDR2 FYNNEI. V gave up 5 bases and J gave up 5 bases, with 18 bases separating them.

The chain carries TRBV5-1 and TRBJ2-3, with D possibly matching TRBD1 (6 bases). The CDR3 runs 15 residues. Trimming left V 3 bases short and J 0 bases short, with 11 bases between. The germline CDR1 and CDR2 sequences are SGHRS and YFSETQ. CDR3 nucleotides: TGCGCCAGCAGCTCTGGACAGACTAGCACAGATACGCAGTATTTT. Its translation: CASSSGQTSTDTQYF.

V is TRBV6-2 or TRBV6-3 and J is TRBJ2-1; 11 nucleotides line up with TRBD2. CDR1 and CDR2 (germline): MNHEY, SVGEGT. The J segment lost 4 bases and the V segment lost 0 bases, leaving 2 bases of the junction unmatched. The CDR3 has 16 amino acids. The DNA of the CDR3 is TGTGCCAGCAGTTACTCGGGACTAGCGGCGTACAATGAGCAGTTCTTC. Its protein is CASSYSGLAAYNEQFF.

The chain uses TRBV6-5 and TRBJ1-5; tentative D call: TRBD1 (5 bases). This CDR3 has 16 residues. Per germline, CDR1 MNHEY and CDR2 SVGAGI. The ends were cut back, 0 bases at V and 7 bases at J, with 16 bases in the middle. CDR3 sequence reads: CASSYSLGGKGQPQHF. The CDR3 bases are TGTGCCAGCAGTTACTCGCTGGGGGGAAAAGGCCAGCCCCAGCATTTT.

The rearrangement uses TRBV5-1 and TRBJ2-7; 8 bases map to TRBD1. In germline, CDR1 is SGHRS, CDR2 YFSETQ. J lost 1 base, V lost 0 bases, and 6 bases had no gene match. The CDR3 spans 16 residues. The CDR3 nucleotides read TGCGCCAGCAGCTTGGACCCACGGACAGGGTCCTACGAGCAGTACTTC. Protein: CASSLDPRTGSYEQYF.

The chain's CDR3 is CATFKGDRAQSSGNTIYF. CDR3 bases: TGTGCCACCTTCAAGGGGGACAGGGCCCAAAGCTCTGGAAACACCATATATTTT. The V gene is TRBV24-1, the J gene TRBJ1-3; 9 nucleotides agree with TRBD1. This CDR3 is built from 18 residues. Germline CDR1 is KGHDR and CDR2 is SFDVKD. The V gene end was trimmed by 9 bases and the J gene end by 0 bases; junction bases not matched to a gene: 14.

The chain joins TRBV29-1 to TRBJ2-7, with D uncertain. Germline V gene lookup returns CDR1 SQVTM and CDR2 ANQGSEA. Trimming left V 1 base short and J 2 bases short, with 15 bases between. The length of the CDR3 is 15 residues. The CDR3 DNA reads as TGCAGCGTTGAAGGGGTTACCCCAGGAACCTACGAGCAGTACTTC. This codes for CSVEGVTPGTYEQYF.